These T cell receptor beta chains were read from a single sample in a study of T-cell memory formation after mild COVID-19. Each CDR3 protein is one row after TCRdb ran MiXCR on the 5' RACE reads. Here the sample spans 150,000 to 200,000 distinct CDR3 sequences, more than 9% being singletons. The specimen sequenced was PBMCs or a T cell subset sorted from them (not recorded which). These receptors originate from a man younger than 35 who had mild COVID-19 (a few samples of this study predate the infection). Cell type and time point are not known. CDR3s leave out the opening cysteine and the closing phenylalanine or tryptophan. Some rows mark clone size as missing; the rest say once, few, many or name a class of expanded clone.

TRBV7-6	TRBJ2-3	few	ASSSGLAGGGTQY
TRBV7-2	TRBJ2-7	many	ASSLDRGPYEQY
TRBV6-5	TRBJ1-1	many	ASSSNRRNTEAF
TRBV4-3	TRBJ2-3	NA	ASSQGTGRADTQY
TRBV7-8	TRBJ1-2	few	ASSWGTGDGYT
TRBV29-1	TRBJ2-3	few	SVGPQAGGDTQY
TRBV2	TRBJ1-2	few	ASGRTGPNYGYT
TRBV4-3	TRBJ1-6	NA	ASSQGPGDHNSPLH
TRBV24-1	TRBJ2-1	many	ATSGETGGYNEQF
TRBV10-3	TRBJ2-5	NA	AISVEPQETQY
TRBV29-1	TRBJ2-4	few	SVAGRLAKNIQY
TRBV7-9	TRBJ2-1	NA	ASSSRGSSYNEQF
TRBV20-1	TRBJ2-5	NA	SAYDAGGLETQY
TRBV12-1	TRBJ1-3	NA	ASSAISGNTIY
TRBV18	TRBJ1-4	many	ASSPPSVRDEKLF
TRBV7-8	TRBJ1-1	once	ASSLANGGSNTEAF
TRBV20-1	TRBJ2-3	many	SAQWGGGGNTQY
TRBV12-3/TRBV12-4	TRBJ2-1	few	ASSFFISDSSVLKF
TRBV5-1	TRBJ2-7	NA	ASSLRGPYEQY
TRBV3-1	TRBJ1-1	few	ASSQDLTGEAF
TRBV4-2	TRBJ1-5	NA	ASSQDPTGNQPQH
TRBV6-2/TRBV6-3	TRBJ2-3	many	ASGYGQTSTDTQY
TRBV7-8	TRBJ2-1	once	ASSVLAGVDRNEQF
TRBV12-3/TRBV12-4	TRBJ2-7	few	ASSSQVLGYSYEQY
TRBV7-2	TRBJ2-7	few	ASRSDPLMEQY
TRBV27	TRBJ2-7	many	ASSSPGLAGGPSEQY
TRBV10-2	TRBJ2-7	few	ASRGAVEQY
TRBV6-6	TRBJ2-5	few	ASSYKGSSGGRLQETQY
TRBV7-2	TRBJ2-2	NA	ASSLLVWGTGELF
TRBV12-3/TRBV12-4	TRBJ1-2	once	ASSSQPGTDYGYT
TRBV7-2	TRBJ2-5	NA	ASPGQGLQETQY
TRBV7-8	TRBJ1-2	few	ASSPGRAASGYT
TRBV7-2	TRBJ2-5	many	ASSHGGLYSGGETQY
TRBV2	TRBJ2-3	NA	ASSFRSHQADTQY
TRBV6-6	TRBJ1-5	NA	ASRRLPPQGRNQPQH
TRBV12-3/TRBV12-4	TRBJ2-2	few	ASSPPLGTSGVNTGELF
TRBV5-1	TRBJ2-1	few	ASSWGGQNNEQF
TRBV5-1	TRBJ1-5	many	ASSTGQPNQPQH
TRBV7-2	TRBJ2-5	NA	ASSHQGSRETQY
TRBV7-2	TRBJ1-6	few	ASSIQGTPLH
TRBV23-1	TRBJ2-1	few	ASSPSGGEDNEQF
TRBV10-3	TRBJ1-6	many	AISEGRIGPSHSPLH
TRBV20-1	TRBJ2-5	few	SAIGAQETQY
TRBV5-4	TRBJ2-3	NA	ASSLARGRSDTQY
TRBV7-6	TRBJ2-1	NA	ASSLGLGNYNEQF
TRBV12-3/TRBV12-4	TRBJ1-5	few	ASTLGGNQPQH
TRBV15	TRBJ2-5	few	ATSRVGGTKTQY
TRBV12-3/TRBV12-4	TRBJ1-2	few	ASRSNRAGYT
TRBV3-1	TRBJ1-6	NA	ASSRQTLGSPLH
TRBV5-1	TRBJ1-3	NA	ASSSGTASGNTIY
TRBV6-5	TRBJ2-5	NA	ASRRVVRNQETQY